These 24 T cell receptor beta chains share one sample of origin, sequenced in a study of blood T cell repertoires in COVID-19. Libraries were prepared by immunoSEQ multiplex PCR; TCRdb keeps only in-frame clonotypes and omits some of them. This repertoire shows 200,000 to 250,000 clones, roughly four fifths found once; its top ten account for around 6.8%. Sequenced sample: peripheral blood. The receptors stem from a woman aged 45-59 years with acute or convalescent COVID-19.

The chain joins TRBV6-6 to TRBJ1-1; D call uncertain. The CDR3 totals 12 residues. V shed 4 bases and J shed 7 bases, with 10 bases lying between them. Germline lookup yields CDR1 MNHNY and CDR2 SVGAGI (reference sequence). The CDR3 sequence is CASSSSTGEAFF. CDR3 DNA sequence: TGTGCCAGCAGTTCCTCAACGGGTGAAGCTTTCTTT.

The count of this clone is one. This chain connects TRBV10-1 to TRBJ2-2; D is ambiguous. V was cut by 5 bases and J by 5 bases, with 3 bases left in between. The germline gives CDR1 WNHNN, CDR2 SYGVQD (reference sequence). The CDR3 contains 11 residues. The CDR3 bases are TGCGCCAGCAGTATAACCGGGGAGCTGTTTTTT. This translates into CASSITGELFF.

The chain employs TRBV6-2 or TRBV6-3 and TRBJ1-1; D perhaps matches TRBD1 (5 bases). The V gene's germline CDR1 is MNHEY and CDR2 SVGEGT. The CDR3 is 14 amino acids. V was pared by 3 bases and J by 2 bases, with 10 bases between. CDR3 nucleotides: TGTGCCAGCAGTTATAGGGGACTAAACACTGAAGCTTTCTTT. Translated: CASSYRGLNTEAFF.

The chain uses TRBV27 and TRBJ2-3; 9 bases line up with TRBD2. Trimming at V came to 2 bases and at J to 5 bases, leaving 8 bases not matched to a gene. CDR1 and CDR2 from the germline V gene are MNHEY and SMNVEV (reference sequence). The CDR3 contains 16 residues. In DNA, the CDR3 is TGTGCCAGCAGTTTACACCCTAGCGGGGTTAAAGATACGCAGTATTTT. This encodes CASSLHPSGVKDTQYF.

This clone showed up just a few times. The chain carries TRBV13 and TRBJ1-1; maybe TRBD1 (6 bases). The length of the CDR3 is 14 residues. Trimming removed 1 base from V and 4 bases from J, with 10 bases in between. Germline assignment: CDR1 PRHDT and CDR2 FYEKMQ (reference sequence). In DNA form, the CDR3 reads TGTGCCAGCAGCTTAGTCGGCAGGGGCACTGAAGCTTTCTTT. It specifies CASSLVGRGTEAFF.

V is TRBV5-4 and J is TRBJ2-7, with TRBD1 identical over 8 bases. The CDR3 has 15 amino acids. V gave up 3 bases and J gave up 5 bases; unmatched junction bases: 10. Germline V gives CDR1 SGHNT, CDR2 YYREEE (reference sequence). The CDR3 reads CASSSERDRLHEQYF. The CDR3 nucleotides read TGTGCCAGCAGCTCGGAGAGGGACAGGCTCCACGAGCAGTACTTC.

The chain employs TRBV10-3 and TRBJ1-4; TRBD1 agrees at 9 bases. The germline V gene has CDR1 ENHRY and CDR2 SYGVKD. V was pared by 5 bases and J by 0 bases, with 7 bases of the junction left unmatched. CDR3 length equals 17 residues. This chain's CDR3 is CAISSTGGPATNEKLFF. The CDR3 nucleotides are TGTGCCATCAGTTCTACAGGGGGCCCCGCAACTAATGAAAAACTGTTTTTT.

The chain links TRBV28 to TRBJ2-4; D remains unclear. With 7 bases removed from V and 2 bases from J, the gap between germline ends came to 12 bases. The CDR3 runs 14 residues. CDR1 is MDHEN and CDR2 is SYDVKM in the germline V gene. The CDR3 nucleotides are TGTGCCAGCACCCCCCCAGGTTCCAAAAACATTCAGTACTTC. As protein: CASTPPGSKNIQYF.

The gene calls are TRBV18 and TRBJ1-3, with D unclear. The CDR3 extends over 15 amino acids. V gave up 1 base and J gave up 0 bases, with 7 bases separating them. Germline CDR1 is KGHSH and CDR2 is LQKENI. CDR3 nucleotide sequence: TGTGCCAGCTCACCACGAGATGTCTCTGGAAACACCATATATTTT. It encodes CASSPRDVSGNTIYF. The whole variable domain, filled in from reference TRBV18 and TRBJ1-3, reads NAGVMQNPRHLVRRRGQEARLRCSPMKGHSHVYWYRQLPEEGLKFMVYLQKENIIDESGMPKERFSAEFPKEGPSILRIQQVVRGDSAAYFCASSPRDVSGNTIYFGEGSWLTVV.

The rearrangement joins TRBV7-6 to TRBJ1-5; maybe TRBD1 (5 bases). Trimming stripped 5 bases from V and 4 bases from J, with 9 bases between. This CDR3 has 13 residues. The V gene's germline CDR1 is SGHVS and CDR2 FNYEAQ. CDR3 loop: CASSAQENQPQHF. The CDR3 nucleotides read TGTGCCAGCAGCGCACAGGAAAATCAGCCCCAGCATTTT.

V and J are TRBV27 and TRBJ2-7; 9 nucleotides match TRBD2. CDR3 length: 16 amino acids. Germline lookup yields CDR1 MNHEY and CDR2 SMNVEV (reference sequence). V gave up 5 bases and J gave up 1 base; unmatched junction bases: 9. The CDR3 here is CASSLRLAEASYEQYF. The CDR3 DNA reads TGTGCCAGCAGTCTCAGACTAGCGGAGGCTTCCTACGAGCAGTACTTC.

The chain carries TRBV14 and TRBJ1-4; 8 bases align to TRBD1. The CDR3 length is 15 residues. Looked up from germline, CDR1 is SGHDN and CDR2 is FVKESK. After removal of 1 base from V and 6 bases from J, the junction contained 4 bases not matched to a gene. The CDR3 DNA follows: TGTGCCAGCAGCCAAGGGACAGGGTGGGATGAAAAACTGTTTTTT. As protein: CASSQGTGWDEKLFF.

V is TRBV4-2 and J is TRBJ1-5; D ambiguous. Germline V gene lookup returns CDR1 LGHNA and CDR2 YNFKEQ. The CDR3 has 13 residues. V was shortened by 0 bases and J by 7 bases, with 7 bases between the two germline ends. The CDR3 nucleotides read TGTGCCAGCAGCCAAGATCGGCGGCAGCCCCAGCATTTT. Protein: CASSQDRRQPQHF.

This clone was seen just once. The chain carries TRBV19 and TRBJ1-2, with a tentative D call TRBD1 (6 bases). Trimming shortened V by 3 bases and J by 3 bases, and 8 bases separated the two germline ends. The CDR3 length is 13 residues. Germline lookup yields CDR1 LNHDA and CDR2 SQIVND (reference sequence). The CDR3, as DNA: TGTGCCAGTAGTATGACAGGAGACTATGGCTACACCTTC. Translating gives CASSMTGDYGYTF. Complete variable domain (other parts from reference TRBV19 and TRBJ1-2): DGGITQSPKYLFRKEGQNVTLSCEQNLNHDAMYWYRQDPGQGLRLIYYSQIVNDFQKGDIAEGYSVSREKKESFPLTVTSAQKNPTAFYLCASSMTGDYGYTFGSGTRLTVV.

The gene calls are TRBV19 and TRBJ1-1; D possibly corresponds to TRBD1 (5 bases). This CDR3 region has 13 residues. Looked up from germline, CDR1 is LNHDA and CDR2 is SQIVND (reference sequence). V was pared by 6 bases and J by 6 bases, with 14 bases between. The CDR3 region has the DNA TGTGCCAGTAGAACACCGGGGGGTTCTGAAGCTTTCTTT. This gives the protein CASRTPGGSEAFF.

The J gene is TRBJ2-1, the V gene TRBV6-5, with TRBD2 matching 9 bases. The CDR3 length is 14 residues. The V gene's germline CDR1 is MNHEY and CDR2 SVGAGI. Trimming took 2 bases from V and 6 from J; bases not matched to a gene: 2. CDR3: CASSYGLASNEQFF. The CDR3 coding sequence is TGTGCCAGCAGTTACGGACTAGCGAGCAATGAGCAGTTCTTC.

The chain links TRBV21-1 to TRBJ2-2; the table's D gene call, TRBD2, was not cross checked with the DNA. TRBV21-1 is recorded as a pseudogene. The CDR3 sequence is 17 residues long. In DNA, the CDR3 is TGTGCCAGCAGCAAGGGACTAGCCCTAAGTAACACCGGGGAGCTGTTTTTT. Translation: CASSKGLALSNTGELFF.

This sequence joins TRBV5-1 and TRBJ1-2; D might be TRBD1 (5 bases). The CDR3 runs 13 residues. Trimming left V 4 bases short and J 7 bases short, with 14 bases between. From germline, CDR1 is SGHRS and CDR2 YFSETQ. The CDR3 DNA reads TGCGCCAGCAGCATCGGGACGGAGGGTGGCTACACCTTC. It specifies CASSIGTEGGYTF.

This chain joins TRBV14 and TRBJ2-7; 11 bases agree with TRBD1. Losses at the gene ends were 1 base for V and 7 bases for J; bases not matched to a gene: 9. The length of the CDR3 is 16 residues. Germline loops: CDR1 SGHDN, CDR2 FVKESK. CDR3 nucleotides: TGTGCCAGCAGCCAAGGGAGAGGGACAGGGGGAAGTGAGCAGTACTTC. This sequence encodes CASSQGRGTGGSEQYF.

In its sample, this clone was seen a few times. The V and J genes are TRBV9 and TRBJ1-4; TRBD1 is a possible D gene (5 bases). With 5 bases removed from V and 3 bases from J, the gap between germline ends came to 14 bases. Germline CDR1 SGDLS, CDR2 YYNGEE. The CDR3 length is 15 residues. CDR3 sequence reads: CASSKRGLANEKLFF. The CDR3 DNA follows: TGTGCCAGCAGTAAAAGGGGATTAGCTAATGAAAAACTGTTTTTT.

The chain has TRBV6-1 and TRBJ2-1, with 9 bases identical to TRBD2. J gave up 7 bases and V 3 bases, and 7 bases lay outside the gene matches. Germline-derived CDR1 and CDR2 are MNHNS and SASEGT. The CDR3 runs 15 residues. CDR3 residues: CASSDGSSGTNEQFF. The CDR3 bases are TGTGCCAGCAGTGATGGGTCTAGCGGGACTAATGAGCAGTTCTTC.

The chain couples TRBV5-6 to TRBJ1-2; possible D gene TRBD1, 6 bases. The CDR3 consists of 15 residues. V dropped 2 bases and J dropped 4 bases, with 15 bases sitting between them. Germline CDR1 and CDR2: SGHDT and YYEEEE. CDR3 DNA sequence: TGTGCCAGCAGCTTTAAAGGCGGGGGGCGCTATGGCTACACCTTC. This gives the protein CASSFKGGGRYGYTF.

This clone was seen a single time. This rearrangement joins TRBV6-6 to TRBJ1-2; 9 bases are a match to TRBD1. With 2 bases clipped from V and 7 bases from J, the junction kept 11 bases outside the gene matches. The length of the CDR3 is 16 residues. The germline V gene has CDR1 MNHNY and CDR2 SVGAGI (reference sequence). CDR3 sequence: CASSYTLGQGRGGYTF. In nucleotides, the CDR3 is TGTGCCAGCAGTTACACCCTGGGACAGGGTAGAGGTGGCTACACCTTC.

This chain joins TRBV7-2 and TRBJ2-1, with a tentative D call TRBD2 (5 bases). The CDR3 runs to 11 residues. V was cut by 1 base and J by 12 bases, with 7 bases left in between. Germline V lookup: CDR1 SGHTA, CDR2 FQGNSA. The CDR3 is CASSLGAGQFF. CDR3 DNA sequence: TGTGCCAGCAGCTTAGGGGCGGGGCAGTTCTTC.